The source of this T cell receptor (beta chain) is a study of blood T cell repertoires in COVID-19. Study background: The cDNA or gDNA used as material had been derived from T cells, B-cell-depleted T cells, or PBMCs.

Original analysis: Scientists estimated how many nucleated cells there were by amplifying reference gene primers. Profiling relied on immunoSEQ multiplex PCR, and the TCRdb table lists in-frame clones only, not all of them. The V and J calls and the clone size are those of that table, but D and trimming were determined from the DNA. The table has 90,000 to 120,000 clones, 84% seen once. Germline assignment: CDR1 MNHNY and CDR2 SVGAGI (reference sequence). The CDR3 sequence is 15 residues long. V dropped 5 bases and J dropped 7; count of bases not matched to a gene: 9. The material sequenced was peripheral blood. The TCR was taken from a human donor in a cohort sampled during active COVID-19. The J gene is TRBJ2-7, the V gene TRBV6-6; TRBD2 matches at 12 bases. The CDR3 DNA reads TGTGCCAGCAGTACCTCACTAGCGGGAGGATCTGAGCAGTACTTC. Amino acid sequence: CASSTSLAGGSEQYF.